This T cell receptor (beta chain) was documented in a study of blood T cell repertoires in COVID-19. The overall study: Samples taken during acute and convalescent COVID-19 were collected in the United States, Italy and Spain. Sample material is recorded as cDNA or gDNA derived from T cells, B-cell-depleted T cells, or PBMCs.

This CDR3 is built from 16 residues. Germline V CDR1 and CDR2: SGHTA, FQGTGA. The trim removed 2 bases at V and 5 bases at J, leaving 7 bases unmatched. The table came from immunoSEQ multiplex PCR; TCRdb's copy has only in-frame clones and leaves some out. The repertoire holds 30,000 to 35,000 clones, with about 91% as singletons. The sequencing sample was made of peripheral blood. The sequence derives from a woman between 65 and 79 years old with active COVID-19. V is TRBV7-3 and J is TRBJ2-1; 9 positions agree with TRBD2. For the CDR3, the DNA is TGTGCCAGCAGCTTAGCATCTAGCGGGGTCGACAATGAGCAGTTCTTC. Translated: CASSLASSGVDNEQFF.